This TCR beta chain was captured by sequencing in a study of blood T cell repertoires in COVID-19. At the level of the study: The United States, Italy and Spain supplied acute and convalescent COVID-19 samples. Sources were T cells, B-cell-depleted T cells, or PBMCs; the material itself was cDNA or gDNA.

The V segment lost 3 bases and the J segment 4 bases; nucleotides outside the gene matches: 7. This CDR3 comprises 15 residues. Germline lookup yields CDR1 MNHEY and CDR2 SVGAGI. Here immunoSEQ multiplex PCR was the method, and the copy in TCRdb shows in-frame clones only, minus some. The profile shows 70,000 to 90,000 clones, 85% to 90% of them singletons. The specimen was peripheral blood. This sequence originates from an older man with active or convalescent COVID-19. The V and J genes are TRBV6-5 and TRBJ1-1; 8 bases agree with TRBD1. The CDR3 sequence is CASSYRRTGGTEAFF. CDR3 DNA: TGTGCCAGCAGTTATCGACGCACAGGGGGCACTGAAGCTTTCTTT.